This passage covers 3 T cell receptor beta chains from one sample sequenced in a study of technical replicates of blood from a handful of donors. The repertoire was sequenced with immunoSEQ multiplex PCR; TCRdb's copy has only in-frame clones and lacks some. The sample records 75,000 to 90,000 clones, roughly 93% being singletons. Sequenced input: T cells isolated from PBMCs. These receptors were obtained from a human donor in good health.

The chain is built from TRBV15 and TRBJ2-2; the match to TRBD1 covers 8 bases. The CDR3 consists of 17 residues. Germline loops: CDR1 LNHNV, CDR2 YYDKDF (reference sequence). V was clipped by 3 bases and J by 2 bases; unmatched bases: 8. The CDR3 DNA reads as TGTGCCACCAGCAGGAAGTCGACAGGGGATAACACCGGGGAGCTGTTTTTT. Its translation is CATSRKSTGDNTGELFF.

V gene TRBV11-3 combines with J gene TRBJ2-7; tentative D call: TRBD1 (6 bases). CDR1 and CDR2 (germline): SGHNT, YENEEA. This CDR3 contains 16 residues. V lost 1 base and J lost 5, with 18 bases in between. In DNA form, the CDR3 reads TGTGCCAGCAGCTTAGCATTCAACAGGGCCGGGAACGAGCAGTACTTC. Protein sequence: CASSLAFNRAGNEQYF.

This sequence joins TRBV25-1 and TRBJ1-6, with a possible D match to TRBD1 (5 bases). V was clipped by 3 bases and J by 0 bases, with 12 bases between them. The germline V gene has CDR1 MGHDK and CDR2 SYGVNS. This CDR3 comprises 17 residues. CDR3: CASSDVQASSYNSPLHF. The CDR3 DNA is TGTGCCAGCAGTGATGTACAGGCAAGCTCCTATAATTCACCCCTCCACTTT.